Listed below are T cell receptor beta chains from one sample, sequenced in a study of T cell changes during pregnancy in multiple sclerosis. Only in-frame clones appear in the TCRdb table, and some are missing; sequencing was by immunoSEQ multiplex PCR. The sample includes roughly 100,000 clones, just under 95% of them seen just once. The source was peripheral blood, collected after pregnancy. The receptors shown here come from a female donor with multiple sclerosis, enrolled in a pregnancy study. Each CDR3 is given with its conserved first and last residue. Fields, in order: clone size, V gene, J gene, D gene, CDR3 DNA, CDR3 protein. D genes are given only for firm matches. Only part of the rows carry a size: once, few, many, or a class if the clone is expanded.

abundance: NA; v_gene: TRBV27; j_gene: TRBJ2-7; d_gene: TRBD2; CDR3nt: TGTGCCAGCAGTTCCCCGCTAGCGGGAGTCTACGAGCAGTACTTC; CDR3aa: CASSSPLAGVYEQYF
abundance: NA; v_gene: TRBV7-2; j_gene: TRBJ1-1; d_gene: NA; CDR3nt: TGTGCCAGCAAGAGGGTGAACACTGAAGCTTTCTTT; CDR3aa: CASKRVNTEAFF
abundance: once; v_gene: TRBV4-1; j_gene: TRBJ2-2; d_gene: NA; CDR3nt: TGCGCCAGCAGCCATCAGACAGTCACCGGGGAGCTGTTTTTT; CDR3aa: CASSHQTVTGELFF
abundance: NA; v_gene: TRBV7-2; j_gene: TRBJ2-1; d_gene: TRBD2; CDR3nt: TGTGCCAGCAGCTTCCCCTTAGCGGGAGGGCCTCATGAGCAGTTCTTC; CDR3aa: CASSFPLAGGPHEQFF
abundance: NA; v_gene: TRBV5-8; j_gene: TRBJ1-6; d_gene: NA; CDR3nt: TGTGCCAGCAGCTCCCGACAGTTCAATTCACCCCTCCACTTT; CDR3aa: CASSSRQFNSPLHF
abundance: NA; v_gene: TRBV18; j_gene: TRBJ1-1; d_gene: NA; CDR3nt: TGTGCCAGCTCACCATATCCGGGAGGAAACACTGAAGCTTTCTTT; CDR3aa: CASSPYPGGNTEAFF
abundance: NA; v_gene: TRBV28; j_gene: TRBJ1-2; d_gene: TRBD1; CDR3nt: TGTGCCAGCAAACATAGGGACAGGGCCTATGGCTACACCTTC; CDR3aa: CASKHRDRAYGYTF
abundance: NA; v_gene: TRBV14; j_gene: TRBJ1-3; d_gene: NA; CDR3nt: TGTGCCAGCAGCCAAGAAATTTGGGCCGGAAACACCATATATTTT; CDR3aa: CASSQEIWAGNTIYF
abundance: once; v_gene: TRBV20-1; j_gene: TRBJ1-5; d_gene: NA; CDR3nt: TGCAGTGCTTCCCCACAGCCCCAGCATTTT; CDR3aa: CSASPQPQHF
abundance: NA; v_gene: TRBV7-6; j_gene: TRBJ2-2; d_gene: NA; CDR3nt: TGTGCCAGCAGCTTCATCAGTGGGAACACCGGGGAGCTGTTTTTT; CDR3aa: CASSFISGNTGELFF
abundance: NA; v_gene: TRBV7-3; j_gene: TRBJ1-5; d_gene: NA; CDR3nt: TGTGCCAGCAGCCCCTCAAATGGGGGCACTAGCAATCAGCCCCAGCATTTT; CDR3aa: CASSPSNGGTSNQPQHF
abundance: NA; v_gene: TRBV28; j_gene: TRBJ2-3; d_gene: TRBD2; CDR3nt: TGTGCCAGCAGTTTAGGCGGGAGGGCCGCAGATACGCAGTATTTT; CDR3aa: CASSLGGRAADTQYF
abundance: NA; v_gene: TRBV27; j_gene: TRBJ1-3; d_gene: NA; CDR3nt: TGTGCCAGCAGCCCAGTTGGGGGGTGGGGAAACACCATATATTTT; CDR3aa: CASSPVGGWGNTIYF
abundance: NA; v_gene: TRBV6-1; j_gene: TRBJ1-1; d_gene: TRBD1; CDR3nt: TGTGCCAGCAGCGTTACAGGGGCGAACACTGAAGCTTTCTTT; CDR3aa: CASSVTGANTEAFF
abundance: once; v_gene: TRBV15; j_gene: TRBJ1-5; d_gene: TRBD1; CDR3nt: TGTGCCACCAGCCGGGACAGGGGATCTCAGCCCCAGCATTTT; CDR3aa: CATSRDRGSQPQHF
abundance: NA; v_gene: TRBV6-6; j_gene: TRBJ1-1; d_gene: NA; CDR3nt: TGTGCCAGCAGCTCCTGGCCGGGGAACACTGAAGCTTTCTTT; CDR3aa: CASSSWPGNTEAFF
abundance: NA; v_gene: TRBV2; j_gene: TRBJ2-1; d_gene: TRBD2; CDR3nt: TGTGCCAGCAGTGTGAGGTGGGGACTAGCGGGGGGGCCTGGGTACAATGAGCAGTTCTTC; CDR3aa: CASSVRWGLAGGPGYNEQFF
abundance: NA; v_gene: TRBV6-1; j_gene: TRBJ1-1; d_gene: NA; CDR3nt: TGTGCCAGCAGTGAAGCTGCGGCCGGAGCTTTCTTT; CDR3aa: CASSEAAAGAFF
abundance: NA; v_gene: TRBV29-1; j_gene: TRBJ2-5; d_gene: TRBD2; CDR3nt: TGCAGCGTTGAGGCCAGCGGGAGGGCGGGGAATCAAGAGACCCAGTACTTC; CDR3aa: CSVEASGRAGNQETQYF
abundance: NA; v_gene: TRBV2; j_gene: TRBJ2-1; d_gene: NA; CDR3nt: TGTGCCAGCAGTCAGACTTCCCCCGAGGGCGAGCAGTTCTTC; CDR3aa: CASSQTSPEGEQFF
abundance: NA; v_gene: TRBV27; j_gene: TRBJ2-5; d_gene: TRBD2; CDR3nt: TGTGCCAGCAGTTTAACTAGCGCTATTAGGGAGACCCAGTACTTC; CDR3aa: CASSLTSAIRETQYF
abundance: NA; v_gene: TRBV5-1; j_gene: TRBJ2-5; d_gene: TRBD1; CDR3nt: TGCGCCAGCAGCCGGGACAGGGTTGCAGAGACCCAGTACTTC; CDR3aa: CASSRDRVAETQYF
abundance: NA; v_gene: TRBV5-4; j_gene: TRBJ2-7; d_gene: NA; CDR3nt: TGTGCCAGCAGCTTGGATCCAGGGGAGTTTGTGGGTTTGTACTTC; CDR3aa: CASSLDPGEFVGLYF
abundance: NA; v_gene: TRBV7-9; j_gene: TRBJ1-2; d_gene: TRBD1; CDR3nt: TGTGCCAGCAGCTTTGTGGGGACGGACAGGGGCTTTAGAGGCTACACCTTC; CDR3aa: CASSFVGTDRGFRGYTF